This TCR beta chain was sequenced in a study of blood T cell repertoires in COVID-19. On the study more broadly: The United States, Italy and Spain provided the acute and convalescent COVID-19 samples.

Seattle participants joined during active infection and were tracked over time. With 0 bases clipped from V and 0 bases from J, the junction kept 11 bases outside the gene matches. The CDR3 sequence is 18 residues long. The germline V gene encodes CDR1 SEHNR and CDR2 FQNEAQ (reference sequence). The authors' processing: Cell counts per sample came from amplifying reference gene primers. TCRdb keeps only in-frame clones here, not all; method: immunoSEQ multiplex PCR. That table furnishes V, J and clone size, whereas the DNA furnished D and trimming. The sample consists of approximately 160,000 clones, more than 80% of them appearing once.

The receptor comes from a woman in her sixties with COVID-19, enrolled during active disease. This chain connects TRBV7-9 to TRBJ2-7; 7 nucleotides line up with TRBD1. Sequenced sample: peripheral blood. The CDR3 nucleotides are TGTGCCAGCAGCTTAGCTAGATCAGGACAGGCCATCTCCTACGAGCAGTACTTC. It yields the protein CASSLARSGQAISYEQYF.